These 4 T cell receptor beta chains came from one sample sequenced in a study of CD8 T cells in Susac syndrome. Random hexamers were used to reverse transcribe an amount of roughly 0.45 to 1 ug RNA. MiXCR, applied by TCRdb to the immunoSEQ multiplex PCR reads, yields one record per CDR3 protein. The sample shows around 180,000 distinct CDR3 sequences, roughly 94% of them seen only once. The specimen sequenced was CD4+ T cells from PBMCs. The receptors were sampled from a human donor with Susac syndrome.

The chain uses TRBV20-1 and TRBJ2-5, with 7 bases lining up with TRBD1. This CDR3 is 14 amino acids long. J was trimmed by 2 bases and V by 6 bases; bases with no gene match: 9. Germline assignment: CDR1 DFQATT and CDR2 SNEGSKA (reference sequence). The CDR3 here is CSASRDRPQETQYF. For the CDR3, the DNA is TGCAGTGCAAGCCGGGACAGACCACAAGAGACCCAGTACTTC.

This chain links TRBV19 with TRBJ1-2; D ambiguous. From germline, CDR1 is LNHDA and CDR2 SQIVND (reference sequence). This CDR3 spans 13 amino acids. Trimming removed 5 bases from V and 9 bases from J, with 16 bases in between. The CDR3 DNA is TGTGCCAGTAGTGACCCGGGATCCTGGCGCTACACCTTC. It specifies CASSDPGSWRYTF.

In this sample, this clonotype turned up once. The chain joins TRBV7-2 to TRBJ2-5, with D tentatively TRBD2 (7 bases). The CDR3 totals 15 residues. CDR1 SGHTA and CDR2 FQGNSA come from the germline V gene. V was trimmed by 2 bases and J by 3 bases, leaving 13 bases between them. DNA of the CDR3: TGTGCCAGCAGCTTAAGGGGGGGCCCTAAAGAGACCCAGTACTTC. This codes for CASSLRGGPKETQYF.

The rearrangement joins TRBV20-1 to TRBJ2-2, with D unclear. This CDR3 region has 14 residues. The V end was cut by 7 bases, the J end by 4 bases, with 16 bases between. In germline, CDR1 is DFQATT, CDR2 SNEGSKA (reference sequence). The CDR3 DNA is TGCAGTGTCCATCCCGGGCTGGGCACCGGGGAGCTGTTTTTT. It encodes CSVHPGLGTGELFF.